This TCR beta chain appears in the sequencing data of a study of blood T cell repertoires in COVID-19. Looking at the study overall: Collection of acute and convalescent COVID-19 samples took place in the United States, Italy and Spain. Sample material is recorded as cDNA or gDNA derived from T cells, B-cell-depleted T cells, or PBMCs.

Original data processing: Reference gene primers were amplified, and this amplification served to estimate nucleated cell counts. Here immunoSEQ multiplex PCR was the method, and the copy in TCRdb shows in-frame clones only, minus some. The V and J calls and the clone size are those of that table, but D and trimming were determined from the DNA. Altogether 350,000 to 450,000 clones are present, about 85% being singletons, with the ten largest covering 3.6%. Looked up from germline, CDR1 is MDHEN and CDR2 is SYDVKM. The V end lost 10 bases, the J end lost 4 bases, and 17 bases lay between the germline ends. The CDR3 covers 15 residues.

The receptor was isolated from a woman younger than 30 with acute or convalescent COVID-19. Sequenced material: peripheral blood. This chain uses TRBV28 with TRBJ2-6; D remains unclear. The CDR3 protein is CATTGPEVGANVLTF. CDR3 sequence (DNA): TGTGCCACCACGGGTCCCGAGGTCGGGGCCAACGTCCTGACTTTC.